This T cell receptor (beta chain) was sequenced in a study of T cells in Graves' hyperthyroidism and ophthalmopathy. What was amplified from RNA transcripts were TCR beta CDR3 regions. An initial round of RT-PCR targeting the TCR CDR3 relied on the HTBI primer set. TCRdb ran MiXCR on the multiplex PCR reads and lists one entry per CDR3 protein. The sample carries hundreds of thousands of distinct CDR3 sequences, approximately 14% recorded once. The CDR3 has 15 residues. Trimming took off 5 bases at V and 8 bases at J, with 19 bases between the two ends. Germline-derived CDR1 and CDR2 are MDHEN and SYDVKM. Ten or more counts support this clonotype.

The TCR was taken from a woman between 35 and 50 years old with Graves' ophthalmopathy. The material sequenced was blood. V usage is TRBV28 and J usage is TRBJ1-5; D perhaps matches TRBD1 (5 bases). Written as DNA, the CDR3 is TGTGCCAGCAGTACCCGGGGTCAGGGCTTGGAGCCCCAGCATTTT. Encoded protein: CASSTRGQGLEPQHF.